This T cell receptor (beta chain) came from a study of vaccination effects on CD4 cells after COVID-19. Looking at the study overall: The median interval between the second dose and post-vaccine sampling was 72 days.

Pools of viral peptides were used by the ViraFEST assay to expand antigen-specific CD4+ T cells ahead of sequencing. Isolating CD4+ T cells followed approximately 10 days of culture. Each person got two doses of an mRNA SARS-CoV-2 vaccine, BNT162b2 or mRNA-1273. Vaccinated participants had no history of SARS-CoV-2 infection and tested negative for nucleocapsid antibodies. Every well housed two million PBMC, which grew in culture alongside 9 to 10 IU/ml IL-2 and 10 ug/ml peptides. The authors exchanged half the medium for IL-2 medium on days 3 and 7. The CDR3 extends over 13 amino acids. CDR1 and CDR2 (germline): GTSNPN, SVGIG (reference sequence). The V end was cut by 0 bases, the J end by 0 bases, with 5 bases between. With regard to this clone: As yet, its antigen is unknown.

The repertoire was sequenced with immunoSEQ multiplex PCR; TCRdb's copy has only in-frame clones and lacks some. This table has about 69,000 clones, around 69% appearing once. V gene TRBV30 combines with J gene TRBJ1-2, with D uncertain. Material: CD4+ T cells from PBMCs cultured with HCoV-229E spike peptides, obtained after COVID-19 vaccination. The source of this sequence is a human donor who received a COVID-19 vaccine. CDR3 in amino acids: CAWSVEANYGYTF. CDR3 nucleotides: TGTGCCTGGAGTGTAGAGGCTAACTATGGCTACACCTTC.